The 20 T cell receptor beta chains below come from one sample, sequenced in a study of regulatory T cells in long-lasting Graves disease. Time point in this sample: newly diagnosed GD, antithyroid drugs for less than 3 months. With RNA extracted from PBMCs as input, the TCR library was made. Through Arm-PCR of CDR3 regions and iRepertoire HTBI primers, TCR beta libraries were built. TCRdb re-called the multiplex PCR reads through MiXCR, storing one row per CDR3 protein. This sample carries 540,000 or so distinct CDR3 sequences, roughly 13% of them seen once, and the ten largest clones take 8% to 10%. The sample was also linked to a second study, of T cells in Graves' hyperthyroidism and ophthalmopathy.

Sequencing used peripheral blood mononuclear cells (PBMCs), obtained at new diagnosis, from a patient treated with antithyroid drugs. The receptors here all came from a man aged 30 to 39 with Graves disease.

This clonotype was counted many times. V is TRBV24-1 and J is TRBJ1-5; TRBD1 matches at 7 bases. V lost 4 bases, J lost 3 bases, and 11 bases stayed unmatched. The CDR3 has 17 residues. The germline CDR1 and CDR2 sequences are KGHDR and SFDVKD. The CDR3 DNA reads as TGTGCCACCAGTGAGTCCAAGGGGGCCATGGTCAATCAGCCCCAGCATTTT. It encodes CATSESKGAMVNQPQHF.

This clonotype has a count of ten or more. This chain connects TRBV6-5 to TRBJ2-5; unclear D gene. The CDR3 consists of 14 residues. V shed 2 bases and J shed 1 base, with 8 bases lying between them. From germline, CDR1 is MNHEY and CDR2 SVGAGI. This CDR3 reads CASSYGQLQETQYF. The CDR3 coding sequence is TGTGCCAGCAGTTACGGGCAGCTCCAAGAGACCCAGTACTTC.

In regard to this clonotype: This clone may be a read error of a much larger clone one base away. The genes are TRBV30 and TRBJ2-7; D possibly matches TRBD1 or TRBD2 (5 bases each). The CDR3 consists of 14 residues. V was pared by 2 bases and J by 2 bases, with 13 bases between. Germline-derived CDR1 and CDR2 are GTSNPN and SVGIG (reference sequence). CDR3 sequence reads: CAWSTGRGAYEQYF. As DNA, the CDR3 is TGTGCCTGGAGTACCGGCCGAGGGGCCTACGAGCAGTACTTC.

The chain has TRBV7-3 and TRBJ1-1; 9 nucleotides align to TRBD1. V shed 5 bases and J 1 base; nucleotides not matched to a gene: 14. The CDR3 has 18 residues. Germline CDR1 and CDR2: SGHTA and FQGTGA. CDR3 coding DNA: TGTGCCAGCAGCCCTACCGGGACAGGGCCCGGCGGGAACACTGAAGCTTTCTTT. Protein: CASSPTGTGPGGNTEAFF.

This clonotype was found a few times. V usage is TRBV5-5 and J usage is TRBJ1-5, with a tentative D call TRBD1 (6 bases). Germline V CDR1 and CDR2: SGHKS, YYEKEE (reference sequence). The CDR3 extends over 16 amino acids. V was shortened by 4 bases and J by 5 bases, with 19 bases between the two germline ends. The CDR3 DNA is TGTGCCAGCAGCAAAAACAGGGAGTTGGGGCATCAGCCCCAGCATTTT. It encodes CASSKNRELGHQPQHF.

The chain employs TRBV7-2 and TRBJ1-1; D may be TRBD1 (6 bases). This CDR3 comprises 15 residues. Deletions cut 5 bases from V and 1 base from J, with 14 bases between. Germline lookup yields CDR1 SGHTA and CDR2 FQGNSA. This chain's CDR3 is CASSRSGEGNTEAFF. The CDR3 nucleotides read TGTGCCAGCAGCCGGTCAGGGGAAGGGAACACTGAAGCTTTCTTT. Filled out from reference TRBV7-2 and TRBJ1-1, the complete variable domain reads GAGVSQSPSNKVTEKGKDVELRCDPISGHTALYWYRQSLGQGLEFLIYFQGNSAPDKSGLPSDRFSAERTGGSVSTLTIQRTQQEDSAVYLCASSRSGEGNTEAFFGQGTRLTVV.

This clonotype appeared many times. This chain joins TRBV11-2 and TRBJ1-2; D is unresolved. Per germline, CDR1 SGHAT and CDR2 FQNNGV. The CDR3 runs to 15 residues. The V end lost 5 bases, the J end lost 4 bases, and 17 bases lay between the germline ends. This CDR3 is CASSPDSGRGYGYTF. The CDR3 coding sequence is TGTGCCAGCAGCCCTGATTCGGGCCGGGGCTATGGCTACACCTTC.

This clonotype came up many times. The chain couples TRBV12-3 or TRBV12-4 to TRBJ2-3; 7 bases are shared with TRBD1. Losses at the gene ends were 3 bases for V and 4 bases for J; bases not matched to a gene: 7. The CDR3 runs 15 residues. For the CDR3, the DNA is TGTGCCAGCAGTTTCAACAGGGGAACGGCAGATACGCAGTATTTT. Its translation is CASSFNRGTADTQYF.

At least ten counts were recorded for this clonotype. The CDR3 here is CASKAEGSSGFYEQYF. Written as DNA, the CDR3 is TGTGCCAGCAAGGCCGAAGGGTCTAGCGGTTTCTACGAGCAGTACTTC. This chain joins TRBV6-1 and TRBJ2-7; the match to TRBD2 covers 7 bases. The CDR3 runs to 16 residues. Germline V gives CDR1 MNHNS, CDR2 SASEGT. The V segment lost 7 bases and the J segment 3 bases; nucleotides outside the gene matches: 15.

J is TRBJ2-2 and V is TRBV19; weak D call: TRBD1 (6 bases). Germline loops: CDR1 LNHDA, CDR2 SQIVND (reference sequence). Trimming shortened V by 3 bases and J by 2 bases, and 10 bases separated the two germline ends. This CDR3 comprises 15 residues. The CDR3 DNA reads as TGTGCCAGTAGTATCAGGGGACAAAACACCGGGGAGCTGTTTTTT. Protein: CASSIRGQNTGELFF.

This clonotype was seen repeatedly, ten times or more. The rearrangement uses TRBV20-1 and TRBJ2-7; the D gene is possibly TRBD1 (5 bases). Germline V gene data show CDR1 as DFQATT and CDR2 as SNEGSKA (reference sequence). The CDR3 has 13 residues. V was shortened by 4 bases and J by 5 bases, with 15 bases between the two germline ends. In nucleotides, the CDR3 is TGCAGTGCTATTGTGGGGCCGGTTCACGAGCAGTACTTC. Amino acid sequence: CSAIVGPVHEQYF.

Many counts were recorded for this clonotype. The rearrangement links TRBV20-1 to TRBJ1-2; D not resolved. From germline, CDR1 is DFQATT and CDR2 SNEGSKA (reference sequence). Trimming left V 6 bases short and J 3 bases short, with 14 bases between. This CDR3 comprises 13 residues. CDR3 sequence: CSAHPGRDYGYTF. CDR3 coding DNA: TGCAGTGCCCACCCCGGGAGGGACTATGGCTACACCTTC.

The sample holds many counts of this clonotype. The gene calls are TRBV2 and TRBJ2-7; D remains unclear. Germline CDR1 reads SNHLY; CDR2 reads FYNNEI. The CDR3 extends over 14 amino acids. Trimming removed 7 bases at V and 0 bases at J, with 13 bases between. The DNA of the CDR3 is TGTGCCAGCACTCCGGCCGGAAGCTCCTACGAGCAGTACTTC. This translates into CASTPAGSSYEQYF. Full variable domain (outside the CDR3, taken from reference TRBV2 and TRBJ2-7): EPEVTQTPSHQVTQMGQEVILRCVPISNHLYFYWYRQILGQKVEFLVSFYNNEISEKSEIFDDQFSVERPDGSNFTLKIRSTKLEDSAMYFCASTPAGSSYEQYFGPGTRLTVT.

The chain combines TRBV20-1 with TRBJ1-1; a weak D match, TRBD1 (5 bases). CDR1 and CDR2 (germline): DFQATT, SNEGSKA (reference sequence). The ends were cut back, 6 bases at V and 0 bases at J, with 14 bases in the middle. The CDR3 loop spans 14 amino acids. The CDR3 here is CSARDGHLNTEAFF. DNA of the CDR3: TGCAGTGCCAGGGACGGCCATTTGAACACTGAAGCTTTCTTT.

This clonotype appeared a single time. Sequence at one end of the junction differs from germline and may be a read error. The rearrangement joins TRBV4-1 to TRBJ2-1; 11 positions agree with TRBD2. CDR1 and CDR2 from the germline V gene are MGHRA and YSYEKL. The CDR3 consists of 21 residues. As DNA, the CDR3 is TGTGCCAGCAGCCAAGGCCGTATTTTAGCGGGAGGGGCGAGCTCCTACAATGAGCAGTTCTTC. Its protein product is CASSQGRILAGGASSYNEQFF.

This clonotype was found many times. V is TRBV18 and J is TRBJ1-5; D is perhaps TRBD1 (5 bases). This CDR3 has 12 residues. Germline V gene data show CDR1 as KGHSH and CDR2 as LQKENI. Trimming removed 3 bases at V and 5 bases at J, with 5 bases between. Here the CDR3 reads CASSPGDQPQHF. CDR3 in DNA: TGTGCCAGCTCACCGGGGGATCAGCCCCAGCATTTT.

This clonotype was counted only a few times. J is TRBJ2-2 and V is TRBV19; D is tentatively TRBD1 or TRBD2 (7 bases each). Germline CDR1 and CDR2: LNHDA and SQIVND (reference sequence). The CDR3 sequence is 14 residues long. Trimming stripped 8 bases from V and 7 bases from J, with 17 bases between. The CDR3 DNA sequence: TGTGCCAGTTCCTCGACAGGGAGGGACGGGGAGCTGTTTTTT. As protein: CASSSTGRDGELFF. Full variable domain (remainder filled in from reference TRBV19 and TRBJ2-2): DGGITQSPKYLFRKEGQNVTLSCEQNLNHDAMYWYRQDPGQGLRLIYYSQIVNDFQKGDIAEGYSVSREKKESFPLTVTSAQKNPTAFYLCASSSTGRDGELFFGEGSRLTVL.

The chain has TRBV9 and TRBJ2-3; D may match TRBD1 or TRBD2 (5 bases each). The V and J ends lost 0 bases and 5 bases respectively, with 16 bases between them. The CDR3 runs 16 residues. Germline CDR1 SGDLS, CDR2 YYNGEE. The chain's CDR3 is CASSVDPAGGGDTQYF. The DNA of the CDR3 is TGTGCCAGCAGCGTAGACCCGGCGGGTGGGGGAGATACGCAGTATTTT.

CDR3 amino acids: CASGLVLGPKDREHQPQHF. The DNA for the CDR3 is TGTGCTAGTGGTTTGGTATTAGGCCCCAAGGACAGGGAACATCAGCCCCAGCATTTT. The genes are TRBV12-5 and TRBJ1-5; 8 nucleotides match TRBD1. Germline CDR1 and CDR2: LGHNT and FRNRAP. The CDR3 totals 19 residues. J was trimmed by 5 bases and V by 0 bases; bases with no gene match: 15.

The DNA of the CDR3 is TGTGCCAGTAGTGGGGCCGGGCTAGCGGGAGGGCCGAGTAGCTCCTACAATGAGCAGTTCTTC. Protein product: CASSGAGLAGGPSSSYNEQFF. The chain recombines TRBV19 with TRBJ2-1; 12 positions match TRBD2. Losses at the gene ends were 5 bases for V and 0 bases for J; bases not matched to a gene: 17. CDR1 and CDR2 (germline): LNHDA, SQIVND (reference sequence). CDR3 length equals 21 residues.